These 16 T cell receptor beta chains originate from one sample sequenced in a study of blood T cell repertoires in COVID-19. The method was immunoSEQ multiplex PCR; TCRdb's version includes in-frame clones alone and lacks a portion of them. Of about 170,000 clones listed, around nine tenths were seen once; the top ten hold roughly 2.4%. The sample was peripheral blood. All receptors come from an elderly woman with COVID-19, enrolled during active disease.

The chain carries TRBV4-2 and TRBJ2-1; 9 nucleotides line up with TRBD2. Germline CDR1 reads LGHNA; CDR2 reads YNFKEQ. Trimming took 2 bases from V and 9 from J; bases not matched to a gene: 14. CDR3 length: 17 amino acids. The CDR3 coding sequence is TGTGCCAGCAGCCAACAGGCAATAGGCTCAGCGGGAGGTGAGCAGTTCTTC. Protein product: CASSQQAIGSAGGEQFF.

This chain joins TRBV7-2 and TRBJ2-7, with TRBD2 matching over 8 bases. There are 13 residues in the CDR3. CDR1 is SGHTA and CDR2 is FQGNSA in the germline V gene. Trimming cost V 1 base and J 9 bases; bases outside gene matches: 5. The CDR3 loop is CASSLVSRGGQYF. The CDR3 DNA follows: TGTGCCAGCAGCTTAGTAAGCCGGGGGGGGCAGTACTTC.

The chain is built from TRBV18 and TRBJ1-2, with 7 bases identical to TRBD1. Germline loops: CDR1 KGHSH, CDR2 LQKENI. The length of the CDR3 is 16 residues. Losses at the gene ends were 5 bases for V and 2 bases for J; bases not matched to a gene: 11. The CDR3 spells CASSALPGTVNYGYTF. DNA for the CDR3: TGTGCCAGCTCAGCACTTCCCGGGACAGTAAACTATGGCTACACCTTC.

V is TRBV6-1 and J is TRBJ1-6; a weak D match, TRBD1 (5 bases). Deletions cut 3 bases from V and 9 bases from J, with 12 bases between. The germline V gene encodes CDR1 MNHNS and CDR2 SASEGT. This CDR3 has 14 residues. CDR3 protein: CASSDGGFGSPLHF. The CDR3, as DNA: TGTGCCAGCAGTGACGGGGGGTTTGGTTCACCCCTCCACTTT.

V gene TRBV6-4 combines with J gene TRBJ2-2; TRBD2 matches at 9 bases. The V and J ends lost 2 bases and 4 bases, in that order; junction bases with no gene match: 8. The CDR3 covers 17 residues. Looked up from germline, CDR1 is MRHNA and CDR2 is SNTAGT. The DNA for the CDR3 is TGTGCCAGCAGTGACGGGGCGGGAGGGCCTCTCACCGGGGAGCTGTTTTTT. This codes for CASSDGAGGPLTGELFF.

This clone was picked up one time. V gene TRBV6-6 combines with J gene TRBJ1-5; D may be TRBD1 (6 bases). V shed 7 bases and J shed 3 bases, with 16 bases lying between them. The CDR3 is made up of 15 amino acids. The germline V gene has CDR1 MNHNY and CDR2 SVGAGI (reference sequence). In DNA, the CDR3 is TGTGCCAGCAAGAGTAAGGACAGCAACAATCAGCCCCAGCATTTT. Amino acid sequence: CASKSKDSNNQPQHF.

The chain links TRBV19 to TRBJ1-6; 7 positions match TRBD1. This CDR3 is 15 amino acids long. The junction had 7 bases not matched to a gene; V was cut back by 4 bases and J by 7 bases. CDR1 is LNHDA, CDR2 SQIVND, per germline (reference sequence). CDR3 sequence (DNA): TGTGCCAGTAGTACCCGGACAGGTTTGAATTCACCCCTCCACTTT. Protein sequence: CASSTRTGLNSPLHF.

The chain couples TRBV7-2 to TRBJ2-3; D unresolved. V was shortened by 7 bases and J by 0 bases, with 14 bases between the two germline ends. The germline V gene has CDR1 SGHTA and CDR2 FQGNSA. This CDR3 is built from 15 residues. The CDR3 sequence: CASTVSSSSTDTQYF. CDR3 sequence (DNA): TGTGCCAGCACCGTTAGCAGTTCTAGCACAGATACGCAGTATTTT.

This rearrangement joins TRBV9 to TRBJ2-3; D may be TRBD2 (6 bases). This CDR3 comprises 15 residues. The germline V and J ends were trimmed by 0 bases and 0 bases, with 8 bases remaining between them. CDR1 is SGDLS, CDR2 YYNGEE, per germline. CDR3 residues: CASSVASVSTDTQYF. CDR3 bases: TGTGCCAGCAGCGTAGCTAGCGTTAGCACAGATACGCAGTATTTT.

The chain couples TRBV7-2 to TRBJ1-1; D gene uncertain. V was cut by 2 bases and J by 7 bases, with 5 bases left in between. Looked up from germline, CDR1 is SGHTA and CDR2 is FQGNSA. CDR3 size: 11 residues. The CDR3: CASSLIVEAFF. The CDR3 region has the DNA TGTGCCAGCAGCTTAATCGTTGAAGCTTTCTTT.

This sequence joins TRBV15 and TRBJ2-1; 8 bases map to TRBD2. With 3 bases clipped from V and 5 bases from J, the junction kept 12 bases outside the gene matches. CDR3 size: 17 residues. CDR1 and CDR2 (germline): LNHNV, YYDKDF (reference sequence). CDR3 in DNA: TGTGCCACCAGCAGTGGTACCAGCGGGAGCTTCCACAATGAGCAGTTCTTC. Translated, it gives CATSSGTSGSFHNEQFF. Combining the CDR3 with reference TRBV15 and TRBJ2-1 gives the whole variable domain DAMVIQNPRYQVTQFGKPVTLSCSQTLNHNVMYWYQQKSSQAPKLLFHYYDKDFNNEADTPDNFQSRRPNTSFCFLDIRSPGLGDTAMYLCATSSGTSGSFHNEQFFGPGTRLTVL.

The rearrangement uses TRBV7-2 and TRBJ2-7; 8 positions match TRBD2. The CDR3 has 14 amino acids. The junction had 4 bases not matched to a gene; V was cut back by 0 bases and J by 6 bases. Per the germline V gene, CDR1 is SGHTA and CDR2 is FQGNSA. CDR3 coding DNA: TGTGCCAGCAGCTTAGCCGGGGGGGGCGGCGAGCAGTACTTC. Translating gives CASSLAGGGGEQYF.

The chain carries TRBV19 and TRBJ1-2; 10 positions match TRBD1. CDR1 and CDR2 from the germline V gene are LNHDA and SQIVND (reference sequence). The length of the CDR3 is 15 residues. Trimming cost V 4 bases and J 6 bases; bases outside gene matches: 8. The CDR3 coding sequence is TGTGCCAGTAGTAAATTGACAGGGGGCAAGGATGGCTACACCTTC. It translates to CASSKLTGGKDGYTF. Drawing the rest from reference TRBV19 and TRBJ1-2, the complete variable domain is DGGITQSPKYLFRKEGQNVTLSCEQNLNHDAMYWYRQDPGQGLRLIYYSQIVNDFQKGDIAEGYSVSREKKESFPLTVTSAQKNPTAFYLCASSKLTGGKDGYTFGSGTRLTVV.

The chain uses TRBV19 and TRBJ1-1; D not resolved. Trimming removed 5 bases from V and 0 bases from J, with 7 bases in between. The CDR3 runs to 13 residues. Germline CDR1 is LNHDA and CDR2 is SQIVND (reference sequence). The CDR3 protein is CASSPNLNTEAFF. CDR3 in DNA: TGTGCCAGTAGTCCGAACTTGAACACTGAAGCTTTCTTT.

In its sample, this clone was seen a few times. The gene calls are TRBV29-1 and TRBJ2-5, with 13 bases that match TRBD2. The length of the CDR3 is 14 residues. V lost 4 bases to trimming and J lost 5 bases; unmatched junction nucleotides: 4. The germline V gene has CDR1 SQVTM and CDR2 ANQGSEA. CDR3 sequence (DNA): TGCAGCGTTGCCGAGGGACTAGCGGGGGAGACCCAGTACTTC. Translated: CSVAEGLAGETQYF.

V is TRBV5-5 and J is TRBJ1-2, with 10 bases lining up with TRBD1. The germline V gene encodes CDR1 SGHKS and CDR2 YYEKEE (reference sequence). After removal of 7 bases from V and 7 bases from J, the junction contained 13 bases not matched to a gene. The CDR3 totals 15 residues. CDR3: CASGLSGTGALGYTF. In DNA, the CDR3 is TGTGCCAGCGGCCTTTCCGGGACAGGGGCCCTTGGCTACACCTTC.